What follows describes a single T cell receptor beta chain. Its binding antigen is unknown. No much larger clonotype is one base removed from it; base qualities were not supplied. CDR3 length: 15 amino acids, cysteine to phenylalanine. Of all the DNA, just the CDR3 is kept, 45 bases in frame from base 1. V loses 0 bases at its end and J loses 6 bases; junction bases beyond the gene matches: 4. Looking up the germline V gene yields CDR1 MNHEY and CDR2 SVGAGI. This entry comes from a study of cytomegalovirus exposure and HLA in healthy donors (dated 2017 in TCRdb). For the study in its entirety: In an earlier analysis of some 610 of the donors, 250 to 350 Gb of sequence data and some 100 million unique TCR beta sequences from about 190 million T cells were reported. An early release covering about 600 HLA-typed donors comprised about 290 gigabases of sequencing data and roughly 85 million unique TCR sequences. The genetic ancestry cluster associated with self-reported Caucasian donors included 70% to 85% of the 300 to 450 genotyped donors. The study was designed to test whether signatures of past pathogen exposure could be identified by cataloging public T cell receptors. The study used immunosequencing to profile the T cell repertoires of approximately 630 subjects and linked those repertoires to cytomegalovirus serostatus. Besides the first cohort of approximately 710 subjects, a separate validation cohort made up of roughly 120 different subjects was used. High-throughput TCR immunosequencing, statistical association of individual TCRs with disease status, and machine learning were combined to predict cytomegalovirus infection status. To study patterns of TCR occurrence, a later analysis re-analyzed previously published TCR beta repertoires from around 670 donors and added high-resolution HLA genotyping. Rather than using new phenotypic data, the later analysis identified candidate immune exposures from TCR beta sequences and from how often those sequences occurred across donors. To decide whether each TCR beta V gene segment behaved as functional or pseudogenic, an earlier analysis of some 570 of the donors relied on high-throughput TCR beta sequencing. Alongside the repertoire data, information on donor age, sex, ethnicity and CMV serostatus was compiled. In a later genetic analysis, genome-wide SNP genotypes for about 55% of the roughly 700 donors were used, and that subset was treated as a discovery cohort. Every repertoire in the discovery cohort had been generated on one and the same sequencing platform. HLA typing covered class I and class II loci at four-digit resolution. Typing coverage differed by locus: A, B, C, DRB1 and DQB1 were typed in roughly 620-640 donors, DQA1 in 522, DPA1 in 606, and DPB1 in 400 to 480. Four to six DR-DQ haplotypes were handled as single units for association and clustering because linkage in the cohort was strong. Among almost 400 genotyped donors of the cohort, an average of roughly 240,000 unique TCR beta nucleotide sequences were sequenced per donor, 15% to 20% of them non-productive.

The method behind the library was the immunoSEQ multiplex PCR assay. A mixture of 60 forward primers for TCR Vbeta segments and 13 reverse primers for TCR Jbeta segments was used in the multiplex PCR. The CDR3 region of rearranged TCR beta genes was amplified from genomic DNA with a multiplex PCR assay. Amplified TCR beta libraries were sequenced as 87-base-pair reads on the Illumina HiSeq System. From the authors' description of their analysis: A later analysis counted some 74 million unique TCR beta chains across the 640 or so repertoires, and approximately 11 million of these chains were shared by at least two donors. A nearest-neighbor algorithm error-corrected the raw reads and collapsed the reads into unique sequences, merging closely related sequences to remove PCR and sequencing errors. To assign V, D and J gene segments, CDR3 sequences were aligned to IMGT reference sequences. For a sequence to be retained, a match of at least six nucleotides was required to both a V gene segment and a J gene segment. Rearrangements were called productive when the CDR3 lacked stop codons and stayed in frame with V and J; all others were non-productive. CDR3 was defined by IMGT convention, running from the second conserved V-encoded cysteine to the conserved J-encoded phenylalanine. The earlier analysis of about 620 of the donors excluded sequences that lacked an unambiguous match to a single V gene segment. In an earlier analysis of a few hundred of the donors, V segments were called functional above 56.7% productive rearrangements and were called segregating when the between-donor standard deviation exceeded 5%. To diagnose cytomegalovirus status from the catalog of TCR beta chain sequences, a statistical classification framework was built. In a later analysis, V and J genes were assigned by comparing TCR nucleotide sequences against IMGT/GENE-DB human TR gene sequences. In a later analysis, CDR3 sequences and most-parsimonious VDJ recombination scenarios were assigned using the TCRdist pipeline. In a later analysis, each TCR beta chain was defined by its CDR3 amino acid sequence together with its V-gene family, and reads without a unique V-gene family were excluded. A later analysis removed nearly 600 highly shared, low-generation-probability nucleotide sequences to deal with suspected cross-contamination and a sequencing artifact. In a later analysis, a clonal expansion index was calculated for each public chain from normalized within-repertoire ranks of inferred template counts. A later analysis computed generation probabilities with a VDJ recombination model fitted to out-of-frame rearrangements, and checked the results against IGoR. In a later analysis, TCR-TCR, TCR-HLA and TCR-CMV co-occurrence was scored with hypergeometric tests, and a repertoire-size bias correction was applied to TCR pairs. False discovery rates were estimated in a later analysis by permuting HLA or CMV assignments 20 times. In a later analysis, co-occurring TCRs were grouped using DBSCAN, and TCRdist sequence similarity was added for clustering within HLA-allele-positive subsets. Repertoires with fewer than 30,000 or more than 120,000 public chains were left out of co-occurrence clustering, as were five repertoires with anomalous nucleotide sharing. In its TCRdb copy, this immuneACCESS table keeps in-frame sequences only and misses some clones. Where compared with another copy, unresolved V genes explain less than half of these, and the others have no known cause. V, J and clone size are taken as reported in that table, and D and trimming were inferred from the DNA itself. This sample gives about 160,000 clones in total; 75% to 85% of them show up just once. The leading ten clones occupy about 4% of the sample.

Broader findings and caveats from the paper: The cohort was sequenced for TCR beta chains only, and without alpha or paired-chain data the features that could be detected were limited. Several of the top co-occurrence clusters appeared to be linked to parvovirus B19, influenza, CMV and Epstein-Barr virus, according to a later analysis. In vitro tests confirmed that a few of the cytomegalovirus-associated TCR beta chains recognize cytomegalovirus antigens. A later analysis associated roughly 17,000 TCR beta sequences with specific HLA alleles at a false discovery rate of 0.05. Correlated functional status among segregating V segments might reflect linkage disequilibrium, but an unknown experimental factor could not be ruled out. Assigning TCR associations to individual alleles was difficult when HLA alleles, especially DR and DQ, strongly co-occurred. The classifier was reported to diagnose cytomegalovirus status with high specificity and sensitivity in both the original cohort and the validation cohort. An earlier analysis of some 590 of the donors showed that most TCR beta V segments appeared in productive rearrangements either about 87% or about 30% of the time, which broadly matched IMGT annotations. Most TCR sequences were observed very rarely across donors, whereas some public TCRs were present in many individuals. The authors suggested that the approach could potentially be extended to other disease states and immunological phenotypes. A later genetic analysis associated a missense DCLRE1C variant with V-gene and J-gene trimming of TCR beta chains, and an independent cohort replicated the association. In the study, about 150 TCR beta chains were listed as associated with cytomegalovirus. A cluster of highly shared sequence variants was judged likely to be a technical artifact of the sequencing pipeline. Immune exposure information for the cohort was limited to CMV serostatus. Some IMGT-functional V segments, including TRBV6-2 and TRBV6-3, could not be told apart with the 87-base-pair reads, so those segments were excluded. A further reported finding was that TCR beta sequences accurately predicted the HLA-A and HLA-B alleles for most subjects in the first cohort. A later genetic analysis reported fewer N-insertions in productive TCRs among donors in an Asian-associated ancestry cluster than the approximately 700-donor mean. A later analysis found that HLA-associated TCR beta chains were more clonally expanded and had lower generation probabilities than equally common non-associated chains. Because some donors lacked HLA typing at each locus, the association tests relied only on the typed subset. A later analysis found that TCR association rates varied across HLA loci, with DRB1 alleles showing the most associated TCRs and HLA-C alleles the fewest. Most CMV-associated TCR beta chains appeared to be HLA-restricted in a later analysis, and the HLA associations seemed to be driven largely by CMV exposure. Because counts were too low, 15 to 20 rarely observed V segments, including chromosome 9 orphons, were left out of the earlier analysis of about 620 of the donors. Roughly uniform sequencing depth across donors was assumed in presence/absence analyses, although this assumption may not hold.

The cohort comprised approximately 700 healthy bone marrow donors. All cohort members were sampled while nominally healthy, although unrecorded immune exposures were likely present. CMV serostatus was recorded as positive for just under 300 and negative for 352 of the 666 cohort members, whereas no CMV serostatus was recorded for the donor in question. A peripheral blood sample was collected from each donor, and TCR beta sequencing was performed on peripheral blood mononuclear cells. The Qiagen DNeasy Blood Extraction Kit was used to extract genomic DNA from the blood cell samples. The rearranged chain carries TRBV6-5 and TRBJ2-1; TRBD1 aligns with 8 central bases. The sequence was collected from a human donor in good health. Input material: PBMCs. The sequenced DNA: TGTGCCAGCAGTTACTCGAGGACAGGGACCAATGAGCAGTTCTTC. Translated, this gives CASSYSRTGTNEQFF.